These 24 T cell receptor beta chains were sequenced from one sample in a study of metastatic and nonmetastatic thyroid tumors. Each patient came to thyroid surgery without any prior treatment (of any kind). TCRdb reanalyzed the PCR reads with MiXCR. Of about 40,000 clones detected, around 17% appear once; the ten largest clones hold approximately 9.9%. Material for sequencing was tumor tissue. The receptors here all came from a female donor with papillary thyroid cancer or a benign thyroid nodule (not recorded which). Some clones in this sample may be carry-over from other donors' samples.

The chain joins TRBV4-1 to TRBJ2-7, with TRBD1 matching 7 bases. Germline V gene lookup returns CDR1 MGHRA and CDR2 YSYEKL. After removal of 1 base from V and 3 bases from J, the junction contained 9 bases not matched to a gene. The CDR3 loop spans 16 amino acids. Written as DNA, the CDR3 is TGCGCCAGCAGCCAAGCGCTCTCGGACAGGAGCTACGAGCAGTACTTC. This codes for CASSQALSDRSYEQYF.

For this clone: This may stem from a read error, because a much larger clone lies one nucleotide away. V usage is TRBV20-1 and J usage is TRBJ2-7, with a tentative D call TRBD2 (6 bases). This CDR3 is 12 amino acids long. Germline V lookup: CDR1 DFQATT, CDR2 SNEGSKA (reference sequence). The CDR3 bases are TGCAGTGCCGTACCCTTAGCTAGCGAGCAGTGCTTC. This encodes CSAVPLASEQCF.

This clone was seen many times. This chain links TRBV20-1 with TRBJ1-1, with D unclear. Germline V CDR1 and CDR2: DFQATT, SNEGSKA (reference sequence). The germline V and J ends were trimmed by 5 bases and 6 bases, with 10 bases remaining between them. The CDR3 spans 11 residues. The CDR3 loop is CSAELYAEAFF. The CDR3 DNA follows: TGCAGTGCTGAACTCTACGCTGAAGCTTTCTTT.

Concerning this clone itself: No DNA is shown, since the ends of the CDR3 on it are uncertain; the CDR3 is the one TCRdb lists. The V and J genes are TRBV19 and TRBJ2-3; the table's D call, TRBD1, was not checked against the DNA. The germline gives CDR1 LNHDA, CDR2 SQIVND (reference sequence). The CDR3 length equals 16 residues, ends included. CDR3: CASSISWAGGTDTRYF.

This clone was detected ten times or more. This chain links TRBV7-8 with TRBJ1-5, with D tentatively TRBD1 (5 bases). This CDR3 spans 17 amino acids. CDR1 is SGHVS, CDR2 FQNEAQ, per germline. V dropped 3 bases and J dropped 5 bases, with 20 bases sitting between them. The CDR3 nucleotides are TGTGCCAGCAGCTTCCAACTCCGGGACGGTGGATATCAGCCCCAGCATTTT. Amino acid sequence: CASSFQLRDGGYQPQHF.

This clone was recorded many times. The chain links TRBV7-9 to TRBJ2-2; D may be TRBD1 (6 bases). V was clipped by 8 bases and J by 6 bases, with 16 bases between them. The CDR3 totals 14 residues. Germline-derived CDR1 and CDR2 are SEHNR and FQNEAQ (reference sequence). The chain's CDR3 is CASFGTGKAGELFF. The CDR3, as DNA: TGTGCCAGCTTTGGAACAGGGAAGGCCGGGGAGCTGTTTTTT.

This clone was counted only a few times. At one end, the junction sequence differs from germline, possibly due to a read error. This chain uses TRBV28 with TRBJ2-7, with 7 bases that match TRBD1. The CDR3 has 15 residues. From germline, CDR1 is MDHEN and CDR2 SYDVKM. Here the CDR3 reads CASSLATGFPYEQYF. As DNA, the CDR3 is TGTGCTAGCAGTTTAGCGACAGGGTTTCCCTACGAGCAGTACTTC.

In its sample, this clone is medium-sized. Here the CDR3 reads CSARPLNTEAFF. The CDR3 region has the DNA TGCAGTGCCAGACCGTTGAACACTGAAGCTTTCTTT. The chain couples TRBV20-1 to TRBJ1-1; D call uncertain. This CDR3 has 12 residues. From germline, CDR1 is DFQATT and CDR2 SNEGSKA (reference sequence). Between the trimmed V and J ends, which lost 6 bases and 0 bases, there was a span of 8 bases.

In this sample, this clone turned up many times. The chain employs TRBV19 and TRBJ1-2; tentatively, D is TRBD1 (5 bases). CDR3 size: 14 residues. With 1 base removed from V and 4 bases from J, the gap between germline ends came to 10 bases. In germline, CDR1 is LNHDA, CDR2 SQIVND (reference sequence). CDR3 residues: CASSIAGASYGYTF. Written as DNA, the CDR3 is TGTGCCAGTAGTATAGCTGGGGCGAGCTATGGCTACACCTTC.

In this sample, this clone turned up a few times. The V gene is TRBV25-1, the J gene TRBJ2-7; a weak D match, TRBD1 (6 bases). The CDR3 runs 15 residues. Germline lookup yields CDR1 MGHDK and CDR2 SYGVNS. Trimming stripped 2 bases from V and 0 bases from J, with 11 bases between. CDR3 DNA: TGTGCCAGCAGTGAAGGCAGGGGCAGCTCCTACGAGCAGTACTTC. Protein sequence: CASSEGRGSSYEQYF.

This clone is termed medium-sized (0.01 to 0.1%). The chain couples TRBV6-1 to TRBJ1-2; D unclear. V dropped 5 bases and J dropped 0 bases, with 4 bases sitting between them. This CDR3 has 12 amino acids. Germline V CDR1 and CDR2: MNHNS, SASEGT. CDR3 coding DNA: TGTGCCAGCAGTCTGTCTAACTATGGCTACACCTTC. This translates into CASSLSNYGYTF.

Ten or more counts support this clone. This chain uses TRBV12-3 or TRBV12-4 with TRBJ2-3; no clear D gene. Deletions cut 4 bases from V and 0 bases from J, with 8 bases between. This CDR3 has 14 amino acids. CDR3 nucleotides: TGTGCCAGCAGTTCCGGCAGCAGCACAGATACGCAGTATTTT. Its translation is CASSSGSSTDTQYF.

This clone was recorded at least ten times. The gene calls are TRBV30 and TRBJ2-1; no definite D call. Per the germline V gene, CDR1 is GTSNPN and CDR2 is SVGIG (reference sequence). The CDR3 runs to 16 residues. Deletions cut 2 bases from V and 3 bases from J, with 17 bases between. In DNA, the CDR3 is TGTGCCTGGAGTCCCGGGTCTTCAATATTCTACAATGAGCAGTTCTTC. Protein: CAWSPGSSIFYNEQFF.

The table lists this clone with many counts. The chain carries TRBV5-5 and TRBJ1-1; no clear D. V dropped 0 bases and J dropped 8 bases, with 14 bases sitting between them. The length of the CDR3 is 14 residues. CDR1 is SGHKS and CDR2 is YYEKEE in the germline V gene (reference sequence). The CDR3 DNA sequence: TGTGCCAGCAGCTTGGGATTGGGTTGGCTCGAAGCTTTCTTT. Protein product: CASSLGLGWLEAFF.

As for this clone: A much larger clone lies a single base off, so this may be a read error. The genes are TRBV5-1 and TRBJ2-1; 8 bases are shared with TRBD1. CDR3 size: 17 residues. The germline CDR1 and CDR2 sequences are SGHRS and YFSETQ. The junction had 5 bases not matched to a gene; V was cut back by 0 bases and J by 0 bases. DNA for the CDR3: TGCGCCAGCAGCTTGGGGACAGGGCCAAGCTCCTACAATGAGCAGTTCTTC. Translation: CASSLGTGPSSYNEQFF. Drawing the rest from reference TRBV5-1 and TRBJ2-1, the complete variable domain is KAGVTQTPRYLIKTRGQQVTLSCSPISGHRSVSWYQQTPGQGLQFLFEYFSETQRNKGNFPGRFSGRQFSNSRSEMNVSTLELGDSALYLCASSLGTGPSSYNEQFFGPGTRLTVL.

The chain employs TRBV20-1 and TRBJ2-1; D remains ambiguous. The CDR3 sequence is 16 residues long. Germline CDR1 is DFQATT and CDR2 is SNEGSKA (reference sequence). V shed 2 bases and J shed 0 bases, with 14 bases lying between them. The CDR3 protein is CSARPYFLSSYNEQFF. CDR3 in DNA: TGCAGTGCTAGACCCTATTTTCTGAGCTCCTACAATGAGCAGTTCTTC.

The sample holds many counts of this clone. CDR3: CASSLFGGHSPLHF. In DNA, the CDR3 is TGTGCCAGCAGTTTATTCGGCGGCCATTCACCCCTCCACTTT. The rearrangement joins TRBV28 to TRBJ1-6, with D uncertain. This CDR3 is 14 amino acids long. Between the trimmed V and J ends, which lost 1 base and 8 bases, there was a span of 9 bases. From germline, CDR1 is MDHEN and CDR2 SYDVKM.

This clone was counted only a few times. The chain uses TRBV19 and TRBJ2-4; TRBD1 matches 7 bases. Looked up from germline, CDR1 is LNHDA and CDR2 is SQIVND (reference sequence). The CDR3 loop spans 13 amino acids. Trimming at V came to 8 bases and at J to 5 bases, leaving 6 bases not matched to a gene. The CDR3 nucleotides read TGTGCCAGTGGCCGGGACAGTGAAAACATTCAGTACTTC. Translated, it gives CASGRDSENIQYF.

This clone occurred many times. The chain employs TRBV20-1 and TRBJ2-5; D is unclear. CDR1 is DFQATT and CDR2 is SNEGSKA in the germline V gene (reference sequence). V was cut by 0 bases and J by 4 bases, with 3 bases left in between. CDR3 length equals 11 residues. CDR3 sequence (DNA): TGCAGTGCTAGAGATAGAGAGACCCAGTACTTC. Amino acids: CSARDRETQYF.

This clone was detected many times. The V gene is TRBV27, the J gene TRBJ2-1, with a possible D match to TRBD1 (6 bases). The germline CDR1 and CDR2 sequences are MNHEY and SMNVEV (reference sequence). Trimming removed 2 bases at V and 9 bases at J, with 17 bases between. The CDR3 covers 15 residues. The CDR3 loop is CASSLEGGTISEQFF. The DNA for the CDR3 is TGTGCCAGCAGTTTAGAAGGGGGAACAATCAGTGAGCAGTTCTTC.

The CDR3 spells CASSTRRQGLYQPQHF. The CDR3 nucleotides are TGTGCCAGTAGTACAAGAAGACAGGGTCTTTATCAGCCCCAGCATTTT. This chain joins TRBV19 and TRBJ1-5; TRBD1 aligns across 7 bases. Germline V gene data show CDR1 as LNHDA and CDR2 as SQIVND (reference sequence). The CDR3 has 16 residues. Trimming removed 4 bases from V and 5 bases from J; junction bases left unmatched: 11.

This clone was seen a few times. CDR3 bases: TGTTTCACCAGTGATCCCGCGGGAGGGCCCGATACGCAGTATTTT. It yields the protein CFTSDPAGGPDTQYF. The chain is built from TRBV24-1 and TRBJ2-3; 9 bases are shared with TRBD2. There are 15 residues in the CDR3. Germline V CDR1 and CDR2: KGHDR, SFDVKD.

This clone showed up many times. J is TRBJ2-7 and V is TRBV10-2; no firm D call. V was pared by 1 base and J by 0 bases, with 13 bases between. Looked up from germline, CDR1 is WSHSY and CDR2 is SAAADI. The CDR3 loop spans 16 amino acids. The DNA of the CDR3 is TGCGCCAGCAGTGAGTGGTCTGGGTCCGCCTCCTACGAGCAGTACTTC. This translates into CASSEWSGSASYEQYF.

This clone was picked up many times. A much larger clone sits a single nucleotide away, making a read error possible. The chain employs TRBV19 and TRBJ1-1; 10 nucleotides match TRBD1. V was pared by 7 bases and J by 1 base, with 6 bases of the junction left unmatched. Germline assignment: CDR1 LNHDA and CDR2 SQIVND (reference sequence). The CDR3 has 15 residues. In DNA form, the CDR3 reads TGTGCCAGTATAGACAGGGGGCGGGCGAACACTGAAGCTTTCTTT. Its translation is CASIDRGRANTEAFF. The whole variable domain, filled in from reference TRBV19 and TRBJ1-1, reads DGGITQSPKYLFRKEGQNVTLSCEQNLNHDAMYWYRQDPGQGLRLIYYSQIVNDFQKGDIAEGYSVSREKKESFPLTVTSAQKNPTAFYLCASIDRGRANTEAFFGQGTRLTVV.